One T cell receptor (beta chain) is described in this entry. V shed 5 bases and J shed 4 bases, with 12 bases lying between them. The germline gives CDR1 SGHVS, CDR2 FNYEAQ. The CDR3 consists of 15 residues. TCRdb processed the RT-PCR reads anew with MiXCR; each CDR3 protein has one entry. The data contain roughly 190,000 distinct CDR3 sequences, 41% of them singletons. These data belong to a study of patients and donors after allogeneic stem cell transplantation. Sequencing was performed on blood, either unsorted or a sorted T cell fraction (not recorded which). This chain joins TRBV7-6 and TRBJ2-6; maybe TRBD2 (6 bases). This clonotype was sampled from a human donor who was either an allogeneic HSCT recipient or a stem cell or donor lymphocyte infusion donor (not recorded which). It is not recorded whose cells these are; they may come from a transplant donor. The CDR3 nucleotides read TGTGCCAGCAGCCAGACTAGGACCGGGGCCAACGTCCTGACTTTC. Protein product: CASSQTRTGANVLTF.